A selection of T cell receptor beta chains follows, all from one sample in a study of shared clonotypes between healthy human individuals. Measured with immunoSEQ multiplex PCR; TCRdb has only the in-frame clones, and not every one. Here the sample spans over a million clones, approximately 78% being singletons. Sequenced material: memory CD4+ T cells from PBMCs. The receptors here all came from a man aged 18 to 29 in good health. Some clones in this sample may be carry-over from other donors' samples. The CDR3 runs from the conserved cysteine through the conserved F or W. The order of the fields is clone size, V gene, CDR3 protein. Size values are once, few and many counts, or a class for expanded clones, and some rows have none.

NA | TRBV6-5 | CASSYGGSYEQYF
NA | TRBV6-4 | CATDRTSGDLEQFF
NA | TRBV30 | CAWSPQETQYF
NA | TRBV11-3 | CASSLVASGRTGELFF
NA | TRBV7-2 | CASSLRWTTNEKLFF
NA | TRBV2 | CASSDLASGLHEQYF
NA | TRBV2 | CASQGQPNTEAFF
NA | TRBV10-3 | CAIRGDRDSYEQYF
NA | TRBV15 | CATSQRTDGELFF
NA | TRBV5-1 | CASSLEYSGSGTDTQYF
NA | TRBV7-2 | CASSLSGVSYEQYF
NA | TRBV6-1 | CAAHRVVTDTQYF
few | TRBV10-1 | CATKTGKYEQYF
NA | TRBV18 | CASFPSSGNTYTSTDTQYF
NA | TRBV7-3 | CASSLAGGQNNEQFF
NA | TRBV28 | CASSFPASYEQYF
few | TRBV5-4 | CASSSRLAAQETQYF
NA | TRBV19 | CASSSGTGRYEQYF
NA | TRBV10-3 | CATTDQGYGYTF
NA | TRBV13 | CASSLGAGTGYNEQFF
few | TRBV20-1 | CSATFGRRAFF
NA | TRBV18 | CASSPPTLTADTGELFF
few | TRBV9 | CASSSTGTSDEQFF
NA | TRBV11-2 | CASRIDLGQRTTEAFF
NA | TRBV10-3 | CAISEDYQGISGYTF
NA | TRBV28 | CASGQYFVYF
NA | TRBV11-2 | CASSRNTGDTEAFF
NA | TRBV19 | CASSMVEGQGEYF
NA | TRBV2 | CASIRTQNTDTQYF
NA | TRBV11-2 | CASSLGLGSTDTQYF
NA | TRBV5-1 | CASSAGQGGNEKLFF
once | TRBV5-1 | CASSPAPTWTGELFF
NA | TRBV28 | CASRPSPGQGTDTQYF
NA | TRBV7-9 | CASSRGRQVNNEQFF
NA | TRBV18 | CASSRYSTGQETQYF
NA | TRBV9 | CASSVGTNQPQHF
NA | TRBV5-1 | CASSALLAEAYNEQFF
once | TRBV28 | CASNLAGDGNEQFF
NA | TRBV14 | CASSPGRFRETQYF
NA | TRBV5-1 | CASSLNMGSDTQYF
NA | TRBV27 | CASSSDGTRRDTQYF
NA | TRBV15 | CATSLTSRPYEQYF